The 6 T cell receptor beta chains reported below all come from one sample, sequenced in a study of T cells in Graves' hyperthyroidism and ophthalmopathy. Amplified regions were TCR beta CDR3 sequences from RNA transcripts. During a first-round RT-PCR of the TCR CDR3, the HTBI primer set was used. TCRdb re-called the multiplex PCR reads through MiXCR, storing one row per CDR3 protein. Altogether a few hundred thousand distinct CDR3 sequences are present, 25% being singletons, with the ten largest covering less than 75%. The sample comprised blood. The source of these receptors is a man aged 50-60 years with Graves' hyperthyroidism.

This clonotype came up a few times. The rearrangement joins TRBV20-1 to TRBJ1-5; D gene unclear. The CDR3 spans 13 residues. V was shortened by 0 bases and J by 13 bases, with 16 bases between the two germline ends. The germline V gene has CDR1 DFQATT and CDR2 SNEGSKA (reference sequence). CDR3 DNA: TGCAGTGCTAGAGATCCGATCACGGATCAACAGCATTTT. Residues: CSARDPITDQQHF.

This clonotype was found many times. The chain employs TRBV7-2 and TRBJ2-7, with 8 nucleotides matching TRBD2. Losses at the gene ends were 3 bases for V and 2 bases for J; bases not matched to a gene: 3. Germline loops: CDR1 SGHTA, CDR2 FQGNSA. CDR3 length: 14 residues. The CDR3 region has the DNA TGTGCCAGCAGCTTTTCGGGAGGGCCCTACGAGCAGTACTTC. It yields the protein CASSFSGGPYEQYF.

The table lists this clonotype with a few counts. The chain couples TRBV9 to TRBJ2-1; D tentatively reads TRBD1 or TRBD2 (5 bases each). V shed 4 bases and J shed 7 bases, with 18 bases lying between them. This CDR3 is 15 amino acids long. Germline-derived CDR1 and CDR2 are SGDLS and YYNGEE. The DNA of the CDR3 is TGTGCCAGCAGCCCCGGGACGGAGCATGGGAATGAGCAGTTCTTC. This translates into CASSPGTEHGNEQFF.

The chain is built from TRBV20-1 and TRBJ2-3; D is uncertain. From germline, CDR1 is DFQATT and CDR2 SNEGSKA (reference sequence). V shed 3 bases and J shed 3 bases, with 7 bases lying between them. The CDR3 is 12 residues long. The CDR3 sequence: CSARKNTDTQYF. CDR3 coding DNA: TGCAGTGCTAGGAAAAATACAGATACGCAGTATTTT.

This clonotype was recorded once. The V call is TRBV4-1, the J call TRBJ2-7; D unclear. Germline lookup yields CDR1 MGHRA and CDR2 YSYEKL. CDR3 size: 13 residues. The V gene lost 1 base and the J gene lost 5 bases, with 9 bases spanning the gap. The CDR3, as DNA: TGCGCCAGCAGCCAAGCCCCTGGGAACGAGCAGTACTTC. Protein product: CASSQAPGNEQYF.

This clonotype was observed many times. The chain carries TRBV11-1 and TRBJ2-7; D gene ambiguous. Trimming took off 4 bases at V and 3 bases at J, with 13 bases between the two ends. CDR1 is SGHAT and CDR2 is FQDESV in the germline V gene (reference sequence). The CDR3 totals 14 residues. The CDR3 here is CASSSEARNYEQYF. CDR3 sequence (DNA): TGTGCCAGCAGCTCCGAGGCTAGGAACTACGAGCAGTACTTC.